Given below is one T cell receptor beta chain in context. The antigen is unknown. V lost 1 base and J lost 2; bases outside the gene matches: 6. The CDR3 length is 17 residues. Germline assignment: CDR1 LNHDA and CDR2 SQIVND (reference sequence). These data belong to a study of Ad26.COV2.S vaccination and SARS-CoV-2 variants. The study, taken as a whole, reports: It was found that vaccine and placebo recipients had similar non-spike TCR breadth.

The treatment: roughly 19 received Ad26.COV2.S at low or high dose, single or two shots; several received placebo; per-sample allocation not given. Sample collection was performed on day 63 after the first vaccine or placebo injection. This adult donor, from Boston, was 18-55 years old. Data came from immunoSEQ multiplex PCR; TCRdb stores just in-frame clones and leaves some out. The sample has more than 300,000 clones; approximately 86% are singletons. The J gene is TRBJ2-3, the V gene TRBV19; 10 bases are a match to TRBD2. This clonotype was obtained from a person between 18 and 65 years old who received the Ad26.COV2.S COVID-19 vaccine or a placebo. Source: peripheral blood, taken in a trial of Ad26.COV2.S vaccine versus placebo. CDR3 sequence: CASSIGSGGPYTDTQYF. For the CDR3, the DNA is TGTGCCAGTAGTATAGGTAGCGGGGGGCCTTACACAGATACGCAGTATTTT.